The subject of this entry is one T cell receptor beta chain. Some clones are missing from TCRdb's copy, which holds only in-frame ones; the method was immunoSEQ multiplex PCR. Of more than 200,000 clones detected, around nine tenths appear once; the ten largest clones hold less than 4.5%. This specimen comes from a study of blood T cell repertoires in COVID-19. Across the whole study: PBMCs, B-cell-depleted T cells, or T cells provided the cDNA or gDNA that made up the material.

The CDR3 is made up of 16 amino acids. In germline, CDR1 is MNHEY, CDR2 SVGAGI. After removal of 0 bases from V and 8 bases from J, the junction contained 7 bases not matched to a gene. This sequence joins TRBV6-5 and TRBJ2-1, with 10 bases identical to TRBD1. The source of this sequence is a woman under 40 with acute COVID-19. The source material was PBMCs or T cells enriched from blood (not recorded which). The CDR3 DNA reads TGTGCCAGCAGTTACTCAAGGGACAGGGGCTTCTATGAGCAGTTCTTC. As protein: CASSYSRDRGFYEQFF.